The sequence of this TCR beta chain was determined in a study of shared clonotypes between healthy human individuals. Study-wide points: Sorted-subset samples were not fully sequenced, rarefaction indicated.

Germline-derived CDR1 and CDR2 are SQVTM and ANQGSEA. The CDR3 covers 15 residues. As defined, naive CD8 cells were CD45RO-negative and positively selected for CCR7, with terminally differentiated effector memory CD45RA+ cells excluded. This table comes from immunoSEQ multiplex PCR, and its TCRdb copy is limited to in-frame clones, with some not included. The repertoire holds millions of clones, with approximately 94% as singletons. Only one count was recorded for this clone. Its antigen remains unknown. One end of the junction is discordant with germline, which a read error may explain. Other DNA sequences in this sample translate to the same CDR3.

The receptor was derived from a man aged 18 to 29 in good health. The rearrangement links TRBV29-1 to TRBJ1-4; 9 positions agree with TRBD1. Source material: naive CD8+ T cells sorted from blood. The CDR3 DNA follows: TGCAGCGTCCACACCGGGACAGGGCCTGATGAAAAGCTGTTTTTT. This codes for CSVHTGTGPDEKLFF.